The 23 T cell receptor beta chains listed next were all sequenced from one sample in a study of blood T cell repertoires in COVID-19. Clones were sequenced by immunoSEQ multiplex PCR, and TCRdb holds only the in-frame ones, with some missing. Of more than 95,000 clones listed, about 79% are singletons. Sequenced sample: peripheral blood. The receptors here all came from a woman of 80 years or more with active or convalescent COVID-19.

In DNA, the CDR3 is TGTGCCAGCAGCTTAGACGGACAGGGACCCCAGCATTTT. Its translation is CASSLDGQGPQHF. The genes are TRBV7-2 and TRBJ1-5, with 8 nucleotides matching TRBD1. This CDR3 contains 13 residues. Losses at the gene ends were 1 base for V and 10 bases for J; bases not matched to a gene: 3. Germline CDR1 SGHTA, CDR2 FQGNSA.

V gene TRBV7-9 combines with J gene TRBJ1-1; TRBD1 agrees at 11 bases. The CDR3 consists of 15 residues. V shed 3 bases, J shed 3 bases, and the junction held 3 bases outside the gene matches. Per the germline V gene, CDR1 is SEHNR and CDR2 is FQNEAQ (reference sequence). Here the CDR3 DNA reads TGTGCCAGCAGCTTGGGACAGGGGGGCCACACTGAAGCTTTCTTT. Protein product: CASSLGQGGHTEAFF.

The chain has TRBV7-6 and TRBJ2-3; 9 bases agree with TRBD1. CDR3 length: 17 amino acids. CDR1 is SGHVS, CDR2 FNYEAQ, per germline. V was pared by 1 base and J by 3 bases, with 8 bases of the junction left unmatched. This CDR3 is CASSLGTGQGITDTQYF. CDR3 coding DNA: TGTGCCAGCAGCTTAGGAACGGGACAGGGAATAACAGATACGCAGTATTTT.

This rearrangement joins TRBV28 to TRBJ2-7; D possibly corresponds to TRBD1 (5 bases). The CDR3 sequence is 15 residues long. Germline-derived CDR1 and CDR2 are MDHEN and SYDVKM. Trimming removed 4 bases from V and 3 bases from J, with 16 bases in between. The CDR3 here is CASSSGADNYYEQYF. The CDR3, as DNA: TGTGCCAGCAGTTCCGGTGCGGACAACTACTACGAGCAGTACTTC.

The CDR3 here is CASSRGSAFF. The CDR3 DNA sequence: TGTGCCAGCAGCAGGGGCTCGGCTTTCTTT. The gene calls are TRBV6-6 and TRBJ1-1; perhaps TRBD1 as D (6 bases). This CDR3 contains 10 residues. The V end was cut by 6 bases, the J end by 11 bases, with 10 bases between. Looked up from germline, CDR1 is MNHNY and CDR2 is SVGAGI (reference sequence).

The J gene is TRBJ1-1, the V gene TRBV6-1; 7 bases are a match to TRBD1. This CDR3 is built from 14 residues. The germline CDR1 and CDR2 sequences are MNHNS and SASEGT. The ends lost 5 bases at V and 2 bases at J; junction bases unmatched: 5. CDR3 loop: CASSSRGYNTEAFF. The CDR3 DNA is TGTGCCAGCAGTTCCAGGGGGTATAACACTGAAGCTTTCTTT.

The gene calls are TRBV29-1 and TRBJ1-2, with a possible D match to TRBD1 (5 bases). CDR1 and CDR2 (germline): SQVTM, ANQGSEA. CDR3 length equals 14 residues. The V end lost 5 bases, the J end lost 0 bases, and 13 bases lay between the germline ends. The CDR3: CSVRGDGANYGYTF. The DNA for the CDR3 is TGCAGCGTTCGGGGGGACGGAGCTAACTATGGCTACACCTTC.

V and J are TRBV5-1 and TRBJ2-1; 7 bases align to TRBD1. CDR3 length: 15 amino acids. The trim removed 4 bases at V and 6 bases at J, leaving 10 bases unmatched. Germline lookup yields CDR1 SGHRS and CDR2 YFSETQ. CDR3 region: CASSPTGNRGNEQFF. CDR3 nucleotide sequence: TGCGCCAGCAGCCCGACAGGGAATCGGGGCAATGAGCAGTTCTTC.

The rearrangement joins TRBV3-1 (or the pseudogene TRBV3-2) to TRBJ2-2, with 8 bases fitting TRBD2. After removal of 4 bases from V and 7 bases from J, the junction contained 8 bases not matched to a gene. Germline loops: CDR1 LGHDT, CDR2 YNNKEL (reference sequence). There are 15 residues in the CDR3. The CDR3: CASSPGGRSGGELFF. The CDR3 DNA sequence: TGTGCCAGCAGCCCGGGGGGGCGATCCGGCGGGGAGCTGTTTTTT.

J is TRBJ2-5 and V is TRBV6-5, with D perhaps matching TRBD1 (6 bases). The germline V gene encodes CDR1 MNHEY and CDR2 SVGAGI. The V end lost 2 bases, the J end lost 4 bases, and 11 bases lay between the germline ends. The CDR3 covers 14 residues. The CDR3 region is CASSYPGTTETQYF. The CDR3 DNA follows: TGTGCCAGCAGTTACCCAGGGACAACAGAGACCCAGTACTTC.

This clone was seen only once. The same CDR3 can be traced to other DNA sequences in this sample. The chain uses TRBV9 and TRBJ1-2; 7 bases agree with TRBD1. V was clipped by 3 bases and J by 2 bases; unmatched bases: 1. This CDR3 spans 13 amino acids. In germline, CDR1 is SGDLS, CDR2 YYNGEE. CDR3 in amino acids: CASSEQGNYGYTF. CDR3 nucleotides: TGTGCCAGCAGCGAACAGGGGAACTATGGCTACACCTTC.

CDR3 coding DNA: TGTGCCAGTGAGGACAGGGTCCACCAAGAGGCTTTCTTT. It yields the protein CASEDRVHQEAFF. This chain links TRBV19 with TRBJ1-1; 8 nucleotides align to TRBD1. The germline gives CDR1 LNHDA, CDR2 SQIVND (reference sequence). J was trimmed by 11 bases and V by 8 bases; bases with no gene match: 13. The length of the CDR3 is 13 residues.

V gene TRBV20-1 combines with J gene TRBJ2-6; D might be TRBD1 (5 bases). The ends were cut back, 3 bases at V and 2 bases at J, with 14 bases in the middle. Looked up from germline, CDR1 is DFQATT and CDR2 is SNEGSKA (reference sequence). CDR3 length equals 16 residues. CDR3 sequence: CSASGQGLPGANVLTF. As DNA, the CDR3 is TGCAGTGCTAGTGGGCAGGGCCTCCCTGGGGCCAACGTCCTGACTTTC.

The chain has TRBV20-1 and TRBJ1-2, with a weak D call TRBD1 (6 bases). Germline assignment: CDR1 DFQATT and CDR2 SNEGSKA (reference sequence). V was shortened by 3 bases and J by 4 bases, with 15 bases between the two germline ends. The CDR3 is 14 amino acids. As DNA, the CDR3 is TGCAGTGCTAGTCCCGCACAGGGAACCTATGGCTACACCTTC. Residues: CSASPAQGTYGYTF.

The chain is built from TRBV9 and TRBJ2-6; tentative D call: TRBD2 (5 bases). Trimming cost V 3 bases and J 1 base, with 11 bases left between them. Germline CDR1 reads SGDLS; CDR2 reads YYNGEE. This CDR3 has 16 amino acids. The CDR3 sequence is CASSAREGSGANVLTF. The CDR3 nucleotides read TGTGCCAGCAGCGCCCGAGAGGGATCTGGGGCCAACGTCCTGACTTTC.

The rearrangement uses TRBV29-1 and TRBJ1-1, with 7 bases aligning to TRBD1. CDR3 length: 12 residues. CDR1 and CDR2 from the germline V gene are SQVTM and ANQGSEA. The trim removed 7 bases at V and 7 bases at J, leaving 9 bases unmatched. CDR3 DNA: TGCAGCGCCACACTAACAGGGGATGAAGCTTTCTTT. Protein: CSATLTGDEAFF.

The chain has TRBV12-3 or TRBV12-4 and TRBJ1-2; D not resolved. The ends were cut back, 1 base at V and 4 bases at J, with 7 bases in the middle. The CDR3 consists of 13 residues. CDR3 loop: CASSLGLTYGYTF. CDR3 coding DNA: TGTGCCAGCAGTTTAGGACTGACCTATGGCTACACCTTC.

The rearrangement joins TRBV27 to TRBJ1-6; the match to TRBD1 covers 7 bases. J gave up 8 bases and V 4 bases, and 17 bases lay outside the gene matches. This CDR3 is built from 18 residues. Germline V gene sequence: CDR1 MNHEY, CDR2 SMNVEV (reference sequence). The CDR3 here is CASSSRLRGQRPDSPLHF. Written as DNA, the CDR3 is TGTGCCAGCAGTTCACGCCTTAGGGGGCAGCGCCCGGATTCACCCCTCCACTTT.

The chain couples TRBV14 to TRBJ2-7; D remains unclear. CDR3 size: 13 residues. Trimming removed 4 bases from V and 6 bases from J, with 13 bases in between. CDR1 is SGHDN and CDR2 is FVKESK in the germline V gene. The CDR3 bases are TGTGCCAGCAGCCGGGTCATAACGGGCGAGCAGTACTTC. Its translation is CASSRVITGEQYF.

This chain uses TRBV28 with TRBJ2-1; maybe TRBD1 (5 bases). V gave up 7 bases and J gave up 3 bases, with 16 bases separating them. This CDR3 is 15 amino acids long. The germline CDR1 and CDR2 sequences are MDHEN and SYDVKM. The DNA for the CDR3 is TGTGCCAGCACCCAAGGGGTTATTGGCTACAATGAGCAGTTCTTC. This translates into CASTQGVIGYNEQFF.

The chain employs TRBV6-5 and TRBJ1-5, with 7 nucleotides matching TRBD1. The germline gives CDR1 MNHEY, CDR2 SVGAGI. The CDR3 sequence is 11 residues long. With 7 bases clipped from V and 11 bases from J, the junction kept 5 bases outside the gene matches. The CDR3 here is CASTPGGTQHF. The CDR3 region has the DNA TGTGCCAGCACACCAGGGGGGACCCAGCATTTT.

This clone appeared once. The chain couples TRBV28 to TRBJ2-7; 11 bases match TRBD1. V trimming: 4 bases; J trimming: 3 bases; junction bases outside the gene matches: 5. Germline V gene data show CDR1 as MDHEN and CDR2 as SYDVKM. The CDR3 is made up of 15 amino acids. The CDR3 reads CASSSPGQGGYEQYF. DNA of the CDR3: TGTGCCAGCAGTTCACCGGGACAGGGGGGCTACGAGCAGTACTTC.

This chain connects TRBV3-1 (or the pseudogene TRBV3-2) to TRBJ1-3; possible D gene TRBD1, 6 bases. The CDR3 extends over 16 amino acids. V lost 4 bases, J lost 2 bases, and 15 bases lay in between. CDR1 and CDR2 (germline): LGHDT, YNNKEL (reference sequence). CDR3 bases: TGTGCCAGCAGCCCCAACGGGGGGGCGGCTGGAAACACCATATATTTT. Translation: CASSPNGGAAGNTIYF.